This T cell receptor beta chain originates from a study of blood T cell repertoires in COVID-19. On the study more broadly: COVID-19 samples from acute and convalescent phases originated in the United States, Italy and Spain. Sources were T cells, B-cell-depleted T cells, or PBMCs; the material itself was cDNA or gDNA.

This clone was seen a single time. Trimming shortened V by 3 bases and J by 7 bases, and 16 bases separated the two germline ends. The CDR3 has 15 amino acids. Germline-derived CDR1 and CDR2 are MNHEY and SVGAGI. Original methodology: Quantification of nucleated cells was approximated via reference gene primer amplification. Generated by immunoSEQ multiplex PCR, the TCRdb table keeps only in-frame clones and is missing some. That table is the source of V, J and clone size, and D and trimming were worked out from the DNA. The table shows roughly 40,000 clones, with roughly nine tenths occurring only once.

This receptor was taken from a human donor in a cohort sampled during active COVID-19. V usage is TRBV6-5 and J usage is TRBJ1-5; D possibly corresponds to TRBD1 (5 bases). The sequenced sample consisted of peripheral blood. The CDR3 is CASSYLQGNLQPQHF. CDR3 coding DNA: TGTGCCAGCAGTTATCTTCAGGGAAACCTACAGCCCCAGCATTTT.